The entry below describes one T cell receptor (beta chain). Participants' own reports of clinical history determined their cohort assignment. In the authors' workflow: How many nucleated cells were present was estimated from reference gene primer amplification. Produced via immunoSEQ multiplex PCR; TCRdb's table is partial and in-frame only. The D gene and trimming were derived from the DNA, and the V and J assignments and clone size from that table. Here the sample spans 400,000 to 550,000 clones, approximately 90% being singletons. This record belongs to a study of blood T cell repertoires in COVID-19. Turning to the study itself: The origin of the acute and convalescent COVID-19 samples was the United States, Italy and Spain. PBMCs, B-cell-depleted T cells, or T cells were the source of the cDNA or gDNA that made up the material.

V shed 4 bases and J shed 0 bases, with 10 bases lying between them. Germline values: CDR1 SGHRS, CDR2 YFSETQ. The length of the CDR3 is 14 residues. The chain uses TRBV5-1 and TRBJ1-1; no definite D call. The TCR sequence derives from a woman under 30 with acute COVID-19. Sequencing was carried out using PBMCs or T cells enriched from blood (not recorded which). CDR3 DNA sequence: TGCGCCAGCAGCCTAGAACCCATGAACACTGAAGCTTTCTTT. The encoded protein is CASSLEPMNTEAFF.